Detailed here is one T cell receptor (beta chain). This clonotype was recorded many times. What this receptor recognizes is not known. Base qualities are not at hand, and no much larger clone is one base apart. This record comes from a study of identical twins (dated by TCRdb to about 2016). In terms of the full investigation: The study deep-sequenced TCR alpha and beta repertoires from monozygotic twins, unrelated adults of various ages and cord blood to test whether fetal clonotypes persist. To rule out contamination, replicate twin experiments were performed at different times with different library preparation protocols. Paper-wide results and their limitations: Excess twin sharing in beta out-of-frame sequences was weaker because fewer shared sequences lowered the signal-to-noise ratio. Fewer insertions were carried by abundant cord blood beta clonotypes, a similar but weaker trend appeared in young adult naive repertoires, and no such trend appeared in memory repertoires. Because the same donors could not be followed over many years, conclusions were based on cross-sectional statistical analysis. Invariant T cells such as MAIT and iNKT could partly confound zero-insertion analyses, though diverse VJ usage argued against this for most clonotypes. Out-of-frame TCR alpha sharing in monozygotic twins was systematically underestimated by recombination models, whereas sharing between unrelated individuals was in agreement with the recombination models. Compared with coincidental sharing between unrelated individuals, out-of-frame TCR alpha sequences shared between twins had an excess of sequences with low generation probability.

Only healthy Caucasian donors were included. Three pairs of female monozygotic twins, all aged roughly 18 to 29 years, made up the twin cohort. CD4+ and CD8+ T cell populations were isolated with positive isolation kits from Invitrogen. Trimming removed 3 bases from V and 5 bases from J; the gene matches leave 10 bases unexplained. CDR1 and CDR2 are drawn from the germline V gene: MGHDK, SYGVNS. From its cysteine to its phenylalanine, the CDR3 spans 15 amino acids. Here the CDR3 DNA is all that survives: 45 bases in frame from base 1. To prepare the library, 5' RACE was applied. The run used an Illumina HiSeq 2000. A universal primer binding site was introduced by template switching, and a unique molecular identifier was present in the final cDNA, enabling accurate counting of TCR cDNA molecules. Specific primers in the conserved constant-segment region were used to synthesize first-strand cDNA for TCR alpha and beta chains. Each cDNA library was double barcoded, with a SMART-Mk sample barcode plus Illumina barcodes, to control for contamination. TruSeq adapter sequences, together with Illumina sample barcodes, were added in two successive PCR steps. TCR alpha and beta cDNA libraries were sequenced on the Illumina HiSeq platform with custom primers. The paper's processing steps were these. MiGEC was used to process raw reads and extract unique molecular identifiers, and MiXCR was used to find CDR3 positions. For each individual, recombination models were inferred using an EM algorithm with the repgenHMM and IGoR tools. Shared clonotype analysis was performed with the tcR package in R, normalizing sharing by the product of cloneset sizes. Out-of-frame nonproductive sequences were analyzed to study raw recombination free of thymic and clonal selection effects. TCRdb ran its own pipeline on the public reads, namely fastp trimming at Q25 and MiXCR clone calling, and kept in-frame beta chains. Rows matching on CDR3 protein sequence are summarized as one entry with the most common DNA and genes. The V and J calls come from TCRdb's annotation, not from the publication. In this sample the table shows approximately 300,000 distinct CDR3 sequences, more than 8% of which occur a single time. The top ten hold approximately 7% of the sample.

This sample was shared with a second study, whose subject was yellow fever vaccine responses in identical twins. Per the second study: According to the authors, the vaccine-induced T cell response in identical twins seemed to be partly convergent and partly specific to each individual. In identical twins, the study followed T cell clones that responded to the vaccine with precision.

This TCR derives from a woman between 18 and 29 years old in good health. This receptor chain uses TRBV25-1 and TRBJ2-7; 7 bases in the middle match TRBD2. What was sequenced was CD8+ T cells sorted from blood. At the DNA level, the sequence is TGTGCCAGCAGTGATAGCGGGCTAGGGGTCGACGAGCAGTACTTC. It codes for CASSDSGLGVDEQYF.